This TCR beta chain emerged from a study of blood T cell repertoires in COVID-19. In the study overall: T cells, B-cell-depleted T cells, or PBMCs provided the cDNA or gDNA that served as material.

Produced via immunoSEQ multiplex PCR; TCRdb's table is partial and in-frame only. The sample carries 260,000 or so clones, about nine tenths recorded once. The TCR was taken from a man aged 18-30 years who had recovered from COVID-19. Source material: PBMCs or T cells enriched from blood (not recorded which).

The CDR3, as DNA: TGTGCCAGCAGCCCCAAGCGGGAGGGCTTGGATACGCAGTATTTT. Its translation is CASSPKREGLDTQYF. The gene calls are TRBV28 and TRBJ2-3, with 10 positions matching TRBD2. Germline CDR1 and CDR2: MDHEN and SYDVKM. CDR3 size: 15 residues. Trimming at V came to 6 bases and at J to 6 bases, leaving 9 bases not matched to a gene. Full variable domain (rest looked up from reference TRBV28 and TRBJ2-3): DVKVTQSSRYLVKRTGEKVFLECVQDMDHENMFWYRQDPGLGLRLIYFSYDVKMKEKGDIPEGYSVSREKKERFSLILESASTNQTSMYLCASSPKREGLDTQYFGPGTRLTVL.